The 11 T cell receptor beta chains given below trace back to one sample, sequenced in a study of blood T cell repertoires in COVID-19. Produced via immunoSEQ multiplex PCR; TCRdb's table is partial and in-frame only. Among about 330,000 clones, more than 85% were seen once, and the ten largest hold more than 1%. The material sequenced was PBMCs or T cells enriched from blood (not recorded which). These receptors all come from a woman between 25 and 40 years old who had recovered from COVID-19.

The chain is built from TRBV18 and TRBJ2-5; perhaps TRBD1 as D (5 bases). There are 14 residues in the CDR3. V gave up 5 bases and J gave up 3 bases, with 13 bases separating them. In germline, CDR1 is KGHSH, CDR2 LQKENI. The CDR3 loop is CASSSTVYEETQYF. CDR3 nucleotides: TGTGCCAGCTCATCGACAGTCTACGAAGAGACCCAGTACTTC.

The gene calls are TRBV15 and TRBJ2-3, with 9 bases aligning to TRBD1. Looked up from germline, CDR1 is LNHNV and CDR2 is YYDKDF (reference sequence). The CDR3 has 15 amino acids. V was clipped by 4 bases and J by 5 bases; unmatched bases: 7. The CDR3 region has the DNA TGTGCCACCAGCAACCGGGACAGGGTATTAGATACGCAGTATTTT. Amino acid sequence: CATSNRDRVLDTQYF.

The rearrangement links TRBV6-2 or TRBV6-3 to TRBJ2-7, with D possibly TRBD2 on 6 matching bases. V was clipped by 6 bases and J by 7 bases, with 16 bases between them. From germline, CDR1 is MNHEY and CDR2 SVGEGT. The CDR3 has 13 amino acids. The CDR3 reads CASSRGTEGEQYF. The CDR3 DNA reads TGTGCCAGCAGCCGGGGGACTGAGGGAGAGCAGTACTTC.

J is TRBJ1-6 and V is TRBV4-1; a weak D match, TRBD1 (6 bases). Germline-derived CDR1 and CDR2 are MGHRA and YSYEKL. Trimming shortened V by 3 bases and J by 4 bases, and 22 bases separated the two germline ends. CDR3 length: 19 amino acids. As DNA, the CDR3 is TGCGCCAGCAGCCACGAGATGGGGGGGCGTAGGGCGTATAATTCACCCCTCCACTTT. Amino acid sequence: CASSHEMGGRRAYNSPLHF.

V is TRBV6-5 and J is TRBJ2-7, with 7 bases that match TRBD1. The length of the CDR3 is 13 residues. The V segment lost 11 bases and the J segment 5 bases; nucleotides outside the gene matches: 12. CDR1 and CDR2 (germline): MNHEY, SVGAGI. CDR3 nucleotides: TGTGCCGGGGGCAGGACAGGTCTCCACGAGCAGTACTTC. Its protein is CAGGRTGLHEQYF.

The rearrangement links TRBV28 to TRBJ1-2, with 7 positions matching TRBD1. The CDR3 has 13 residues. Trimming took 3 bases from V and 5 from J; bases not matched to a gene: 3. The germline CDR1 and CDR2 sequences are MDHEN and SYDVKM. CDR3 sequence (DNA): TGTGCCAGCAGTTTGACAGGGATGTATGGCTACACCTTC. This gives the protein CASSLTGMYGYTF.

This clone was detected once. This chain uses TRBV25-1 with TRBJ1-2; TRBD1 might be the D (5 bases). Trimming shortened V by 4 bases and J by 3 bases, and 18 bases separated the two germline ends. From germline, CDR1 is MGHDK and CDR2 SYGVNS. CDR3 length: 16 residues. CDR3 coding DNA: TGTGCCAGCAGTGGCCCCCGGGGGGAAAGGTACTATGGCTACACCTTC. Translation: CASSGPRGERYYGYTF.

The DNA for the CDR3 is TGTGCCAGCAGCTTAGCGGGGGGATCGGGGTTGGGCACTGAAGCTTTCTTT. The encoded protein is CASSLAGGSGLGTEAFF. This chain uses TRBV7-8 with TRBJ1-1, with D maybe TRBD1 (5 bases). CDR1 and CDR2 (germline): SGHVS, FQNEAQ. Between the trimmed V and J ends, which lost 0 bases and 4 bases, there was a span of 18 bases. CDR3 length: 17 residues.

The CDR3 sequence: CSASRTDTDTQYF. CDR3 coding DNA: TGCAGCGCCTCAAGGACAGATACAGATACGCAGTATTTT. The chain uses TRBV29-1 and TRBJ2-3, with TRBD1 as a possible D gene (6 bases). The CDR3 spans 13 residues. V dropped 7 bases and J dropped 3 bases, with 14 bases sitting between them. Germline CDR1 SQVTM, CDR2 ANQGSEA.

This chain connects TRBV30 to TRBJ2-7, with TRBD1 matching 9 bases. V shed 1 base and J 3 bases; nucleotides not matched to a gene: 13. CDR1 and CDR2 from the germline V gene are GTSNPN and SVGIG (reference sequence). This CDR3 is 17 amino acids long. This CDR3 reads CAWSAQRKGTGRYEQYF. The DNA for the CDR3 is TGTGCCTGGAGTGCCCAAAGAAAGGGGACAGGGCGCTACGAGCAGTACTTC.

This chain uses TRBV18 with TRBJ1-1; D is possibly TRBD1 (5 bases). Germline values: CDR1 KGHSH, CDR2 LQKENI. Trimming took off 3 bases at V and 5 bases at J, with 13 bases between the two ends. CDR3 length: 14 residues. The CDR3 DNA reads TGTGCCAGCTCACCCGTGGGGCTGGGGACTGAAGCTTTCTTT. This translates into CASSPVGLGTEAFF.